These 24 T cell receptor beta chains share one sample of origin, sequenced in a study of blood T cell repertoires in COVID-19. The assay was immunoSEQ multiplex PCR, and TCRdb's table has in-frame clones only and misses some. The table records 71,000 or so clones, roughly 83% of them present only once. The sample taken for sequencing was peripheral blood. These receptors came from a man in his 70s with acute or convalescent COVID-19.

The chain uses TRBV19 and TRBJ2-7, with a weak D call TRBD1 (5 bases). The CDR3 has 14 amino acids. The germline V gene has CDR1 LNHDA and CDR2 SQIVND (reference sequence). V lost 3 bases, J lost 3 bases, and 12 bases lay in between. The CDR3 loop is CASSIMAGIYEQYF. The CDR3 DNA reads TGTGCCAGTAGTATTATGGCAGGGATCTACGAGCAGTACTTC.

The chain uses TRBV2 and TRBJ1-6, with a possible D match to TRBD1 (6 bases). The CDR3 has 14 residues. Per germline, CDR1 SNHLY and CDR2 FYNNEI. V lost 7 bases to trimming and J lost 7 bases, with 14 bases between them. The CDR3 coding sequence is TGTGCCAGCACCGAAAGGGGGGGAAATTCACCCCTCCACTTT. This encodes CASTERGGNSPLHF. Full variable domain (outside the CDR3, taken from reference TRBV2 and TRBJ1-6): EPEVTQTPSHQVTQMGQEVILRCVPISNHLYFYWYRQILGQKVEFLVSFYNNEISEKSEIFDDQFSVERPDGSNFTLKIRSTKLEDSAMYFCASTERGGNSPLHFGNGTRLTVT.

This clone came up many times. V is TRBV19 and J is TRBJ1-1; D remains ambiguous. The germline V gene encodes CDR1 LNHDA and CDR2 SQIVND (reference sequence). CDR3 size: 12 residues. V lost 6 bases and J 7 bases, leaving 12 bases between the germline ends. This CDR3 reads CASSLTHYEAFF. The CDR3 coding sequence is TGTGCCAGTAGCCTAACACACTATGAAGCTTTCTTT. The full variable domain, completed using reference TRBV19 and TRBJ1-1, is DGGITQSPKYLFRKEGQNVTLSCEQNLNHDAMYWYRQDPGQGLRLIYYSQIVNDFQKGDIAEGYSVSREKKESFPLTVTSAQKNPTAFYLCASSLTHYEAFFGQGTRLTVV.

A single count supports this clone. This chain links TRBV12-3 or TRBV12-4 with TRBJ2-1; no definite D call. Trimming stripped 0 bases from V and 8 bases from J, with 5 bases between. This CDR3 is built from 12 residues. The CDR3 here is CASSLASYEQFF. CDR3 nucleotide sequence: TGTGCCAGCAGTTTAGCTAGCTATGAGCAGTTCTTC.

The chain recombines TRBV5-8 with TRBJ2-1; 7 bases map to TRBD1. This CDR3 has 15 residues. CDR1 is SGHTS, CDR2 YDEGEE, per germline. V trimming: 4 bases; J trimming: 2 bases; junction bases outside the gene matches: 6. As DNA, the CDR3 is TGTGCCAGCAGCCAACAGGGGTCTACCTACAATGAGCAGTTCTTC. It encodes CASSQQGSTYNEQFF.

This clone was counted between two and nine times. J is TRBJ2-5 and V is TRBV3-1 (or the pseudogene TRBV3-2); maybe TRBD2 (6 bases). From germline, CDR1 is LGHDT and CDR2 YNNKEL (reference sequence). This CDR3 spans 16 amino acids. Trimming left V 1 base short and J 4 bases short, with 16 bases between. The CDR3 DNA reads as TGTGCCAGCAGCCAAGTACTCGGGAGTGGATCAGAGACCCAGTACTTC. Translating gives CASSQVLGSGSETQYF.

This clone was counted only a few times. The gene calls are TRBV12-2 and TRBJ2-7; the DNA was not compared with TRBD2, the D call given in the table. TRBV12-2 counts as a pseudogene. This CDR3 region has 17 residues. CDR3 bases: TGTGCAAGTCGCTTAGAATCCGGGACTAGCGGTTCCTACGAGCAGTACTTC. Its protein product is CASRLESGTSGSYEQYF.

The rearrangement joins TRBV18 to TRBJ2-3, with 14 bases matching TRBD2. The CDR3 is 16 amino acids. Germline V gene sequence: CDR1 KGHSH, CDR2 LQKENI. V was pared by 6 bases and J by 5 bases, with 7 bases of the junction left unmatched. CDR3 bases: TGTGCCAGCTCGTTCGGGACTAGCGGGAGTCAAGATACGCAGTATTTT. Translation gives CASSFGTSGSQDTQYF. Supplemented by reference TRBV18 and TRBJ2-3, the full variable domain reads NAGVMQNPRHLVRRRGQEARLRCSPMKGHSHVYWYRQLPEEGLKFMVYLQKENIIDESGMPKERFSAEFPKEGPSILRIQQVVRGDSAAYFCASSFGTSGSQDTQYFGPGTRLTVL.

This clone was observed a handful of times. The V call is TRBV12-3 or TRBV12-4, the J call TRBJ1-1; D not resolved. Trimming removed 3 bases from V and 4 bases from J, with 9 bases in between. This CDR3 is built from 13 residues. CDR3 protein: CASSFESSTEAFF. DNA of the CDR3: TGTGCCAGCAGTTTTGAGAGTTCCACTGAAGCTTTCTTT.

This clone was seen a few times. The V call is TRBV7-2, the J call TRBJ2-1; 12 bases agree with TRBD2. Germline loops: CDR1 SGHTA, CDR2 FQGNSA. V lost 5 bases and J lost 7; bases outside the gene matches: 15. The CDR3 is 18 amino acids. CDR3 sequence: CASSPSPGLAGGLNEQFF. In DNA, the CDR3 is TGTGCCAGCAGCCCCTCACCCGGCCTAGCGGGAGGGCTAAATGAGCAGTTCTTC. Combining the CDR3 with reference TRBV7-2 and TRBJ2-1 gives the whole variable domain GAGVSQSPSNKVTEKGKDVELRCDPISGHTALYWYRQSLGQGLEFLIYFQGNSAPDKSGLPSDRFSAERTGGSVSTLTIQRTQQEDSAVYLCASSPSPGLAGGLNEQFFGPGTRLTVL.

The chain combines TRBV7-6 with TRBJ1-5; D remains unclear. In germline, CDR1 is SGHVS, CDR2 FNYEAQ. The V end lost 3 bases, the J end lost 6 bases, and 15 bases lay between the germline ends. This CDR3 is built from 15 residues. The CDR3 here is CASSLVKREGQPQHF. The DNA of the CDR3 is TGTGCCAGCAGCTTGGTTAAAAGAGAGGGTCAGCCCCAGCATTTT.

The CDR3 region is CASRALTQGRRKPQHF. The CDR3, as DNA: TGTGCCAGCAGGGCACTCACACAGGGAAGGAGGAAGCCCCAGCATTTT. V is TRBV27 and J is TRBJ1-5; D might be TRBD1 (6 bases). Trimming shortened V by 6 bases and J by 8 bases, and 23 bases separated the two germline ends. The CDR3 loop spans 16 amino acids. Germline CDR1 MNHEY, CDR2 SMNVEV (reference sequence).

CDR3 protein: CASSLVFGGTYNEQFF. CDR3 bases: TGTGCCAGCAGCTTAGTTTTCGGCGGAACCTACAATGAGCAGTTCTTC. This chain joins TRBV7-8 and TRBJ2-1; D is unresolved. The CDR3 has 16 amino acids. V lost 1 base and J lost 2, with 12 bases in between. Germline assignment: CDR1 SGHVS and CDR2 FQNEAQ.

The J gene is TRBJ2-7, the V gene TRBV18, with TRBD1 identical over 9 bases. Trimming cost V 1 base and J 3 bases; bases outside gene matches: 7. Germline CDR1 reads KGHSH; CDR2 reads LQKENI. The CDR3 extends over 16 amino acids. The CDR3 region has the DNA TGTGCCAGCTCACCACTGGGACAGGGAAAAAGCTACGAGCAGTACTTC. Protein sequence: CASSPLGQGKSYEQYF. Variable domain in full (rest from reference TRBV18 and TRBJ2-7): NAGVMQNPRHLVRRRGQEARLRCSPMKGHSHVYWYRQLPEEGLKFMVYLQKENIIDESGMPKERFSAEFPKEGPSILRIQQVVRGDSAAYFCASSPLGQGKSYEQYFGPGTRLTVT.

The chain employs TRBV6-2 or TRBV6-3 and TRBJ2-3; no clear D gene. Germline V gene data show CDR1 as MNHEY and CDR2 as SVGEGT. The CDR3 covers 11 residues. Trimming left V 4 bases short and J 4 bases short, with 3 bases between. The CDR3 spells CASSLADTQYF. CDR3 DNA sequence: TGTGCCAGCAGTTTAGCAGATACGCAGTATTTT.

This clone was seen only once. The chain couples TRBV27 to TRBJ1-2; unclear D gene. The germline gives CDR1 MNHEY, CDR2 SMNVEV (reference sequence). The CDR3 is 16 amino acids. Trimming removed 4 bases at V and 1 base at J, with 16 bases between. CDR3 residues: CASSSGTRDYNYGYTF. Written as DNA, the CDR3 is TGTGCCAGCAGTTCTGGTACCCGCGACTATAACTATGGCTACACCTTC.

This clone came up many times. V usage is TRBV6-5 and J usage is TRBJ1-1; D perhaps matches TRBD1 (6 bases). The length of the CDR3 is 14 residues. CDR1 MNHEY and CDR2 SVGAGI come from the germline V gene. V lost 5 bases, J lost 8 bases, and 18 bases lay in between. The CDR3 reads CASSTDSSLLEAFF. CDR3 bases: TGTGCCAGCAGTACGGACAGCTCTCTCCTGGAAGCTTTCTTT.

J is TRBJ1-5 and V is TRBV6-6; TRBD1 agrees at 7 bases. Looked up from germline, CDR1 is MNHNY and CDR2 is SVGAGI (reference sequence). CDR3 length: 16 amino acids. After removal of 6 bases from V and 2 bases from J, the junction contained 10 bases not matched to a gene. In DNA form, the CDR3 reads TGTGCCAGCAGCTTAACAGACACAGGGGGCAATCAGCCCCAGCATTTT. Protein: CASSLTDTGGNQPQHF.

The chain employs TRBV10-3 and TRBJ2-7; 10 bases agree with TRBD1. The trim removed 6 bases at V and 2 bases at J, leaving 4 bases unmatched. This CDR3 has 14 amino acids. The germline V gene has CDR1 ENHRY and CDR2 SYGVKD. Here the CDR3 DNA reads TGTGCCATCAGCGGGACAGGGGAAGCCTACGAGCAGTACTTC. Amino acids: CAISGTGEAYEQYF.

The rearrangement uses TRBV7-8 and TRBJ2-7, with D possibly being TRBD2 (5 bases). This CDR3 region has 11 residues. Trimming left V 2 bases short and J 7 bases short, with 6 bases between. Germline V gives CDR1 SGHVS, CDR2 FQNEAQ. CDR3 nucleotides: TGTGCCAGCAGCTTAAGGGAGGAGCAGTACTTC. This translates into CASSLREEQYF.

The chain links TRBV4-3 to TRBJ1-1; 9 nucleotides align to TRBD1. Looked up from germline, CDR1 is LGHNA and CDR2 is YSLEER. The CDR3 has 12 residues. The V and J ends lost 11 bases and 1 base, in that order; junction bases with no gene match: 2. In nucleotides, the CDR3 is TGCGCCGGGGGACAGGGGAACACTGAAGCTTTCTTT. This sequence encodes CAGGQGNTEAFF.

The CDR3 DNA is TGTGCCAGCAGCCTAGGGGCAGCCACAGATACGCAGTATTTT. This encodes CASSLGAATDTQYF. The V call is TRBV7-8, the J call TRBJ2-3, with D perhaps TRBD1 (5 bases). Germline CDR1 and CDR2: SGHVS and FQNEAQ. The CDR3 runs 14 residues. Trimming cost V 5 bases and J 2 bases, with 11 bases left between them.

V usage is TRBV7-3 and J usage is TRBJ2-1, with a possible D match to TRBD1 (5 bases). This CDR3 has 16 residues. Trimming cost V 3 bases and J 8 bases, with 20 bases left between them. CDR1 is SGHTA and CDR2 is FQGTGA in the germline V gene. The CDR3 spells CASSLAPGPSGYEQFF. The CDR3 DNA reads as TGTGCCAGCAGCTTGGCCCCCGGGCCCTCAGGGTATGAGCAGTTCTTC.

V gene TRBV30 combines with J gene TRBJ2-5; D gene unclear. Trimming removed 8 bases at V and 5 bases at J, with 18 bases between. Germline V CDR1 and CDR2: GTSNPN, SVGIG (reference sequence). There are 13 residues in the CDR3. CDR3: CATSLRSAETQYF. The CDR3 coding sequence is TGTGCCACCTCCCTCCGCAGCGCGGAGACCCAGTACTTC.